Listed below are T cell receptor beta chains from one sample, sequenced in a study of regulatory T cells in long-lasting Graves disease. One entry per CDR3 protein results from TCRdb running MiXCR on the multiplex PCR reads. This sample has 420,000 or so distinct CDR3 sequences, with 20% to 25% found just once. Material: peripheral blood mononuclear cells (PBMCs), obtained when the disease was refractory, from a patient treated with antithyroid drugs. These receptor sequences come from a female donor with Graves disease. Both conserved end residues are part of each CDR3. The order of the fields is clone size, V gene, J gene, D gene, CDR3 DNA, CDR3 protein. D genes are given only for firm matches. Size values are once, few and many counts, or a class for expanded clones, and some rows have none.

size: many
V: TRBV27
J: TRBJ2-1
D: -
DNA: TGTGCCAGCAGTATCCAGGGACAAAAGTTGTATAATGAGCAGTTCTTC
CDR3: CASSIQGQKLYNEQFF

size: -
V: TRBV28
J: TRBJ2-2
D: -
DNA: TGTGCCAGCAGGGGGCCGGGATCGAACACCGGGGAGCTGTTTTTT
CDR3: CASRGPGSNTGELFF

size: many
V: TRBV3-1
J: TRBJ1-2
D: -
DNA: TGTGCCAGCAGCCAAGGGGCAGGGAACTATGGCTACACCTTC
CDR3: CASSQGAGNYGYTF

size: -
V: TRBV3-1
J: TRBJ1-6
D: -
DNA: TGTGCCAGCAGCCAAGATAGGGGGGATTATAATTCACCCCTCCACTTT
CDR3: CASSQDRGDYNSPLHF

size: many
V: TRBV12-3/TRBV12-4
J: TRBJ1-5
D: -
DNA: TGTGCCAGCAGTCTCCAAAGCAATCAGCCCCAGCATTTT
CDR3: CASSLQSNQPQHF

size: -
V: TRBV19
J: TRBJ1-1
D: -
DNA: TGTGCCAGTAGTGATGGACAGAAGAACACTGAAGCTTTCTTT
CDR3: CASSDGQKNTEAFF

size: -
V: TRBV7-9
J: TRBJ2-1
D: TRBD2
DNA: TGTGCCAGCAGCCTCACTAGCGGGAGGAACCCCTCCTACAATGAGCAGTTCTTC
CDR3: CASSLTSGRNPSYNEQFF

size: -
V: TRBV2
J: TRBJ2-3
D: TRBD1
DNA: TGTGCCAGCAGCCACGGACAGGGGGGGGAAGATACGCAGTATTTT
CDR3: CASSHGQGGEDTQYF

size: many
V: TRBV2
J: TRBJ1-1
D: TRBD1
DNA: TGTGCCAGCAGTGATCGGGGGGACAGGGGGCGTACTGAAGCTTTCTTT
CDR3: CASSDRGDRGRTEAFF

size: -
V: TRBV5-1
J: TRBJ2-5
D: TRBD2
DNA: TGCGCCAGCAGCGAGACTAGCATTCGAGAGACCCAGTACTTC
CDR3: CASSETSIRETQYF

size: -
V: TRBV20-1
J: TRBJ1-5
D: -
DNA: TGCAGTGCTAAAAGGGGGGAGACCCAGCATTTT
CDR3: CSAKRGETQHF